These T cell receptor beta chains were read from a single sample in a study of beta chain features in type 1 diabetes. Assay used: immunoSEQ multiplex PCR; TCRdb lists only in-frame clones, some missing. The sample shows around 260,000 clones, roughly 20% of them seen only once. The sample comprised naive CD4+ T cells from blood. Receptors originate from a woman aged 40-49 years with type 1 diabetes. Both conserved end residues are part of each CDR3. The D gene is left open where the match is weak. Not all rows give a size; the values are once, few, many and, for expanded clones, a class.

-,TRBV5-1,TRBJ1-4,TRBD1,CASSRNRDSEKLFF,TGCGCCAGCAGCCGCAACCGGGACAGTGAAAAACTGTTTTTT
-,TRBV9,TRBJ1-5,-,CASSVGAGPQHF,TGTGCCAGCAGCGTAGGAGCTGGGCCCCAGCATTTT
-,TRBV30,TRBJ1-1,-,CAWSPTNLNTEAFF,TGTGCCTGGAGTCCGACAAATTTGAACACTGAAGCTTTCTTT
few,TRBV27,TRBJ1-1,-,CASSPGQTNTEAFF,TGTGCCAGCAGTCCGGGACAAACGAACACTGAAGCTTTCTTT
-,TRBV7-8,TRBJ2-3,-,CASSPTVTDTQYF,TGTGCCAGCTCACCGACAGTCACAGATACGCAGTATTTT
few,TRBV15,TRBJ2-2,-,CATSRDGGLTGELFF,TGTGCCACCAGCAGAGATGGGGGACTCACCGGGGAGCTGTTTTTT
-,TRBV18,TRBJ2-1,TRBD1,CASSAGTGVLNEQFF,TGTGCCAGCTCTGCCGGGACAGGGGTCCTTAATGAGCAGTTCTTC
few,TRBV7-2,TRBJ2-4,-,CASSLAAGNSIQYF,TGTGCCAGCAGCTTAGCGGCGGGAAATAGCATTCAGTACTTC
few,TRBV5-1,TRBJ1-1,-,CASREGAQTGTEAFF,TGCGCCAGCCGAGAGGGAGCGCAGACGGGCACTGAAGCTTTCTTT
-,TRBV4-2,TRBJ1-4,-,CASSQGGGMGSNEKLFF,TGTGCCAGCAGCCAAGGCGGAGGGATGGGCTCGAATGAAAAACTGTTTTTT
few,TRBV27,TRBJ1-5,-,CASSSTGWRISNQPQHF,TGTGCCAGCAGTTCGACGGGTTGGCGGATTAGCAATCAGCCCCAGCATTTT
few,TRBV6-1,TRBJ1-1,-,CASISEGNTEAFF,TGTGCCAGCATCTCCGAGGGGAACACTGAAGCTTTCTTT
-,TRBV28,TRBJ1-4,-,CASTWGQNEKLFF,TGTGCCAGCACCTGGGGGCAAAATGAAAAACTGTTTTTT
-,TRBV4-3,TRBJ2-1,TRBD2,CAPPRATKRDSLNEQFF,TGCGCCCCCCCCCGGGCTACCAAGCGGGATTCTCTCAATGAGCAGTTCTTC
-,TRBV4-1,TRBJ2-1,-,CASSHLLPYNEQFF,TGCGCCAGCAGCCATCTCCTTCCCTACAATGAGCAGTTCTTC
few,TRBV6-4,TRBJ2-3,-,CASSDGEADTQYF,TGTGCCAGCAGTGACGGAGAGGCAGATACGCAGTATTTT
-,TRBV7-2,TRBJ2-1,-,CASSFVGSPARDEQFF,TGTGCCAGCAGCTTCGTCGGGTCCCCTGCTAGAGATGAGCAGTTCTTC
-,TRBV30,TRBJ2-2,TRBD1,CAWSVQGGLRTGELFF,TGTGCCTGGAGTGTACAAGGGGGCCTTAGGACCGGGGAGCTGTTTTTT
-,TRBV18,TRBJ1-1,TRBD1,CASSPSPGTGVENTEAFF,TGTGCCAGCTCACCATCACCCGGGACAGGGGTGGAGAACACTGAAGCTTTCTTT
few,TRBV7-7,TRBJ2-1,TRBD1,CASSFDRGSYNEQFF,TGTGCCAGCAGCTTTGACAGGGGCTCCTACAATGAGCAGTTCTTC
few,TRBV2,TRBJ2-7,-,CASSDKTISSYEQYF,TGTGCCAGCAGTGACAAGACAATAAGCTCCTACGAGCAGTACTTC